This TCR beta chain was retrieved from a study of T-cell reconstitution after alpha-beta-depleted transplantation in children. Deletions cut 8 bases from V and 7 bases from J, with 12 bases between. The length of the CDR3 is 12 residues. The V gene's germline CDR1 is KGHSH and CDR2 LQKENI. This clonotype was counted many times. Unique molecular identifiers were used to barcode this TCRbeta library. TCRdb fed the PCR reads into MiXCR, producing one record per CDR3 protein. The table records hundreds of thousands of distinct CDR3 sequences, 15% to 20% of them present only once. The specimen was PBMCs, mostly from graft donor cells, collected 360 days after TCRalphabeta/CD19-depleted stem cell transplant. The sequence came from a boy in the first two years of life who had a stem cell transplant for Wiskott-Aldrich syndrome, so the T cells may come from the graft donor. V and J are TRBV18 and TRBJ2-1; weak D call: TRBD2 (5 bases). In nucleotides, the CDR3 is TGTGCCAGCAGCCCCCCGGGGAATGAGCAGTTCTTC. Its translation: CASSPPGNEQFF.